This T cell receptor beta chain was sequenced for a study of blood T cell repertoires in COVID-19. Study in general: The United States, Italy and Spain were the sources of the acute and convalescent COVID-19 samples. PBMCs, B-cell-depleted T cells, or T cells provided the cDNA or gDNA that made up the material.

Germline CDR1 and CDR2: LNHDA and SQIVND (reference sequence). The CDR3 loop spans 14 amino acids. The germline V and J ends were trimmed by 4 bases and 10 bases, with 14 bases remaining between them. In terms of age and location, participants ranged from roughly 18 to 90 years and lived in approximately 24 US areas. Participant-reported clinical history was the basis for cohort assignment. Sequencing was performed with immunoSEQ multiplex PCR; in TCRdb, only in-frame clones are kept and a portion is missing. Counted here are a few hundred thousand clones, about 80% occurring once; the ten biggest clones make up under 1.5%.

The TCR comes from a woman aged 40 to 55 with acute COVID-19. This chain joins TRBV19 and TRBJ1-6; D gene ambiguous. Sequenced input: PBMCs or T cells enriched from blood (not recorded which). The CDR3 DNA follows: TGTGCCAGTAGTACTCAGACCCCCGGGTCACCCCTCCACTTT. It specifies CASSTQTPGSPLHF.